The 17 T cell receptor beta chains listed next were all sequenced from one sample in a study of T cells in tuberculosis. Assay used: immunoSEQ multiplex PCR; TCRdb lists only in-frame clones, some missing. This table holds 26,000 or so clones, 90% found once. The sample consisted of PBMCs. These receptors were collected from a donor aged 5-35 years with latent tuberculosis or without tuberculosis infection.

This chain uses TRBV6-5 with TRBJ1-1, with D hard to call. This CDR3 has 13 amino acids. V lost 4 bases, J lost 0 bases, and 6 bases lay in between. Germline V gene lookup returns CDR1 MNHEY and CDR2 SVGAGI. In nucleotides, the CDR3 is TGTGCCAGCAGTTTATACATGAACACTGAAGCTTTCTTT. Its protein is CASSLYMNTEAFF.

The gene calls are TRBV11-2 and TRBJ1-4, with 9 bases that match TRBD1. Looked up from germline, CDR1 is SGHAT and CDR2 is FQNNGV. Unmatched junction bases numbered 11, after V lost 1 base and J lost 8 bases. This CDR3 region has 17 residues. Written as DNA, the CDR3 is TGTGCCAGCAGCTTAGGGAAACAGGGGGCGTGGGGAGAAAAACTGTTTTTT. This gives the protein CASSLGKQGAWGEKLFF. The full variable domain, its missing parts supplied by reference TRBV11-2 and TRBJ1-4, is EAGVAQSPRYKIIEKRQSVAFWCNPISGHATLYWYQQILGQGPKLLIQFQNNGVVDDSQLPKDRFSAERLKGVDSTLKIQPAKLEDSAVYLCASSLGKQGAWGEKLFFGSGTQLSVL.

The rearrangement joins TRBV6-5 to TRBJ1-2, with TRBD1 identical over 11 bases. The germline V gene encodes CDR1 MNHEY and CDR2 SVGAGI. Trimming took 5 bases from V and 3 from J; bases not matched to a gene: 5. The CDR3 extends over 15 amino acids. The CDR3 spells CASSAWTGGDYGYTF. The DNA for the CDR3 is TGTGCCAGCAGTGCTTGGACAGGGGGCGACTATGGCTACACCTTC.

The CDR3 sequence is CSASMGGSNQPQHF. CDR3 DNA: TGCAGCGCCAGTATGGGGGGTAGCAATCAGCCCCAGCATTTT. V and J are TRBV29-1 and TRBJ1-5; D is possibly TRBD1 (5 bases). V lost 7 bases to trimming and J lost 0 bases, with 13 bases between them. The germline CDR1 and CDR2 sequences are SQVTM and ANQGSEA. The CDR3 length is 14 residues. The entire variable domain, with the rest obtained from reference TRBV29-1 and TRBJ1-5, is as follows: SAVISQKPSRDICQRGTSLTIQCQVDSQVTMMFWYRQQPGQSLTLIATANQGSEATYESGFVIDKFPISRPNLTFSTLTVSNMSPEDSSIYLCSASMGGSNQPQHFGDGTRLSIL.

The rearrangement joins TRBV4-3 to TRBJ1-3, with 7 nucleotides matching TRBD1. With V trimmed by 2 bases and J by 3 bases, 10 bases remained unmatched. This CDR3 region has 17 residues. In germline, CDR1 is LGHNA, CDR2 YSLEER. The CDR3 loop reads CASSQFPTGSYGNTIYF. In nucleotides, the CDR3 is TGCGCCAGCAGCCAATTCCCGACAGGGTCGTATGGAAACACCATATATTTT.

This clone appeared a single time. The CDR3 reads CATSREGGLSTDTQYF. The CDR3 DNA reads as TGTGCCACCAGCAGAGAGGGGGGGCTAAGCACAGATACGCAGTATTTT. The chain links TRBV15 to TRBJ2-3; possibly TRBD2 for D (7 bases). CDR1 is LNHNV, CDR2 YYDKDF, per germline (reference sequence). The germline V and J ends were trimmed by 0 bases and 0 bases, with 10 bases remaining between them. This CDR3 is built from 16 residues.

A single count supports this clone. CDR3 nucleotide sequence: TGTGCCAGCACCCTCAGGTACCAAGAGACCCAGTACTTC. Its protein product is CASTLRYQETQYF. The J gene is TRBJ2-5, the V gene TRBV6-9; no clear D gene. V was pared by 7 bases and J by 0 bases, with 9 bases between. This CDR3 contains 13 residues. Per the germline V gene, CDR1 is MNHGY and CDR2 is SVAAGI.

The V and J genes are TRBV10-3 and TRBJ1-6, with D perhaps matching TRBD1 (6 bases). V was pared by 6 bases and J by 14 bases, with 14 bases between. Germline V gene data show CDR1 as ENHRY and CDR2 as SYGVKD. The CDR3 has 12 residues. The CDR3 region is CAISSGARALHF. DNA of the CDR3: TGTGCCATCAGCTCAGGGGCTAGGGCCCTCCACTTT.

The V call is TRBV6-5, the J call TRBJ1-5; TRBD1 matches 12 bases. Per the germline V gene, CDR1 is MNHEY and CDR2 is SVGAGI. Germline trimming cut 6 bases from V and 7 bases from J; bases unmatched to any gene: 7. The CDR3 covers 15 residues. The CDR3 DNA reads TGTGCCAGCAGACCCGGGACAGGGGGCAGGCAGCCCCAGCATTTT. As protein: CASRPGTGGRQPQHF.

The chain uses TRBV28 and TRBJ2-7, with a tentative D call TRBD2 (6 bases). Deletions cut 6 bases from V and 6 bases from J, with 18 bases between. Germline V CDR1 and CDR2: MDHEN, SYDVKM. The CDR3 totals 14 residues. CDR3: CASRSRGLWGEQYF. The CDR3 DNA reads as TGTGCCAGCAGGAGTAGGGGACTTTGGGGCGAGCAGTACTTC.

The chain links TRBV6-4 to TRBJ2-2, with 7 bases matching TRBD2. Per the germline V gene, CDR1 is MRHNA and CDR2 is SNTAGT. CDR3 length equals 15 residues. The V gene end was trimmed by 5 bases and the J gene end by 0 bases; junction bases not matched to a gene: 3. DNA of the CDR3: TGTGCCAGCAGTTCTAGCGGCGCGAACACCGGGGAGCTGTTTTTT. Protein sequence: CASSSSGANTGELFF.

V is TRBV7-9 and J is TRBJ2-5; tentative D call: TRBD1 (6 bases). Looked up from germline, CDR1 is SEHNR and CDR2 is FQNEAQ (reference sequence). Trimming cost V 4 bases and J 4 bases, with 19 bases left between them. CDR3 length: 16 residues. The CDR3 loop reads CASSSRGRGDIETQYF. CDR3 in DNA: TGTGCCAGCAGCTCGAGGGGGAGAGGGGATATAGAGACCCAGTACTTC.

The chain couples TRBV29-1 to TRBJ1-2, with D maybe TRBD1 (5 bases). The germline V and J ends were trimmed by 7 bases and 3 bases, with 18 bases remaining between them. Germline V gives CDR1 SQVTM, CDR2 ANQGSEA. The CDR3 runs 14 residues. CDR3 loop: CSAALDKWDYGYTF. DNA for the CDR3: TGCAGCGCTGCTTTGGACAAGTGGGACTATGGCTACACCTTC. The variable domain in full, completed from reference TRBV29-1 and TRBJ1-2, reads SAVISQKPSRDICQRGTSLTIQCQVDSQVTMMFWYRQQPGQSLTLIATANQGSEATYESGFVIDKFPISRPNLTFSTLTVSNMSPEDSSIYLCSAALDKWDYGYTFGSGTRLTVV.

V gene TRBV7-8 combines with J gene TRBJ2-1, with D maybe TRBD1 (6 bases). V lost 1 base and J lost 7, with 11 bases in between. The CDR3 runs to 14 residues. The germline gives CDR1 SGHVS, CDR2 FQNEAQ. The CDR3 loop reads CASSLGTTGNEQFF. The CDR3 nucleotides read TGTGCCAGCAGCTTAGGGACAACAGGGAATGAGCAGTTCTTC.

This clone was seen just once. The rearrangement uses TRBV5-8 and TRBJ2-1; possible D gene TRBD1, 6 bases. Germline V CDR1 and CDR2: SGHTS, YDEGEE. The CDR3 length is 14 residues. Trimming removed 1 base from V and 6 bases from J, with 11 bases in between. The CDR3 coding sequence is TGTGCCAGCAGCTTGCGGTTGGACAGCAATGAGCAGTTCTTC. The encoded protein is CASSLRLDSNEQFF.

The gene calls are TRBV18 and TRBJ2-7, with 10 bases lining up with TRBD1. The CDR3 has 17 residues. V dropped 8 bases and J dropped 1; count of bases not matched to a gene: 14. CDR1 KGHSH and CDR2 LQKENI come from the germline V gene. The DNA of the CDR3 is TGTGCCAGCGCCACGGGACAGGGGAACAGTTGGTCCTACGAGCAGTACTTC. Residues: CASATGQGNSWSYEQYF.

This sequence joins TRBV11-3 and TRBJ2-2, with D unclear. This CDR3 contains 16 residues. V lost 3 bases to trimming and J lost 2 bases, with 13 bases between them. Germline V gives CDR1 SGHNT, CDR2 YENEEA. CDR3 DNA: TGTGCCAGCAGCTTCCCGAGCAGGTTCAACACCGGGGAGCTGTTTTTT. Translation: CASSFPSRFNTGELFF. The full variable domain, in which reference TRBV11-3 and TRBJ2-2 provide the parts outside the CDR3, is EAGVVQSPRYKIIEKKQPVAFWCNPISGHNTLYWYLQNLGQGPELLIRYENEEAVDDSQLPKDRFSAERLKGVDSTLKIQPAELGDSAVYLCASSFPSRFNTGELFFGEGSRLTVL.